These 18 T cell receptor beta chains were all obtained from the same sample, sequenced in a study of regulatory T cells in long-lasting Graves disease. The time point here: newly diagnosed GD, antithyroid drugs for less than 3 months. Construction of the TCR library relied on RNA isolated from PBMCs. Both iRepertoire HTBI primers and Arm-PCR of CDR3 regions were used to build the TCR beta libraries. TCRdb independently ran MiXCR on the multiplex PCR reads; one entry per CDR3 protein. The sample lists about 430,000 distinct CDR3 sequences; roughly 15% were seen once. This sample was shared with a second study, whose subject was T cells in Graves' hyperthyroidism and ophthalmopathy.

The starting material was peripheral blood mononuclear cells (PBMCs), obtained at new diagnosis, from a patient treated with antithyroid drugs. The receptor source for this set is a woman aged 35 to 49 with Graves disease.

This clonotype showed up just a few times. The chain combines TRBV20-1 with TRBJ1-2, with unresolved D. Germline V gives CDR1 DFQATT, CDR2 SNEGSKA (reference sequence). This CDR3 region has 12 residues. This CDR3 is CMPGEGNYGYTF. The CDR3 DNA follows: TGCATGCCTGGTGAGGGTAACTATGGCTACACCTTC.

This clonotype was counted many times. The genes are TRBV20-1 and TRBJ2-1, with 9 bases fitting TRBD1. V was clipped by 3 bases and J by 2 bases; unmatched bases: 5. The CDR3 is 15 amino acids. From germline, CDR1 is DFQATT and CDR2 SNEGSKA (reference sequence). As DNA, the CDR3 is TGCAGTGCTAGTATGGACAGGGGAACCTACAATGAGCAGTTCTTC. Amino acid sequence: CSASMDRGTYNEQFF.

The V gene is TRBV4-2, the J gene TRBJ2-5, with TRBD2 as a possible D gene (6 bases). The CDR3 is 16 residues long. V shed 0 bases and J shed 5 bases, with 16 bases lying between them. Germline V CDR1 and CDR2: LGHNA, YNFKEQ. The CDR3 nucleotides read TGTGCCAGCAGCCAAGAGGAAACTAGCCCATGGGAGACCCAGTACTTC. Protein sequence: CASSQEETSPWETQYF.

In this sample, this clonotype turned up many times. The gene calls are TRBV27 and TRBJ2-3, with 8 bases lining up with TRBD2. There are 17 residues in the CDR3. Looked up from germline, CDR1 is MNHEY and CDR2 is SMNVEV (reference sequence). V was clipped by 0 bases and J by 4 bases; unmatched bases: 9. DNA of the CDR3: TGTGCCAGCAGTTTATCGTTCAGCGGGAGAGCGGCAGATACGCAGTATTTT. Translating it yields CASSLSFSGRAADTQYF.

This clonotype occurred many times. This sequence joins TRBV2 and TRBJ2-3, with TRBD2 matching over 8 bases. In germline, CDR1 is SNHLY, CDR2 FYNNEI. The CDR3 is 15 amino acids. J was trimmed by 3 bases and V by 6 bases; bases with no gene match: 8. CDR3 residues: CASSDSGSLTDTQYF. DNA of the CDR3: TGTGCCAGCAGCGACAGCGGGAGTTTGACAGATACGCAGTATTTT.

About this clonotype itself: A read error may produce the germline difference seen at one junction end. J is TRBJ1-1 and V is TRBV4-1; TRBD1 is a possible D gene (5 bases). The CDR3 spans 12 residues. CDR1 is MGHRA and CDR2 is YSYEKL in the germline V gene. The CDR3 DNA reads as TGCGCCAACAGCCATGCTTCAGGGGAAGCTTTCTTT. This translates into CANSHASGEAFF.

This clonotype turned up a few times. The genes are TRBV7-2 and TRBJ2-2; tentative D call: TRBD2 (5 bases). This CDR3 region has 17 residues. Germline values: CDR1 SGHTA, CDR2 FQGNSA. V shed 3 bases and J shed 8 bases, with 22 bases lying between them. The DNA for the CDR3 is TGTGCCAGCAGCTTGCCAGCATCGGCGGGTAATAGAGGGGAGCTGTTTTTT. Its protein product is CASSLPASAGNRGELFF. The whole variable domain, filled in from reference TRBV7-2 and TRBJ2-2, reads GAGVSQSPSNKVTEKGKDVELRCDPISGHTALYWYRQSLGQGLEFLIYFQGNSAPDKSGLPSDRFSAERTGGSVSTLTIQRTQQEDSAVYLCASSLPASAGNRGELFFGEGSRLTVL.

The V and J genes are TRBV6-2 or TRBV6-3 and TRBJ2-3; the D is unclear. V shed 5 bases and J shed 4 bases, with 10 bases lying between them. Germline values: CDR1 MNHEY, CDR2 SVGEGT. This CDR3 has 13 amino acids. The CDR3 loop is CASSKSAADTQYF. CDR3 DNA: TGTGCCAGCAGTAAGTCGGCGGCAGATACGCAGTATTTT.

This clonotype appeared many times. The chain combines TRBV10-3 with TRBJ2-1; possibly TRBD2 for D (6 bases). Trimming shortened V by 1 base and J by 5 bases, and 9 bases separated the two germline ends. Germline CDR1 and CDR2: ENHRY and SYGVKD. This CDR3 contains 14 residues. The CDR3 is CAISELLADNEQFF. The CDR3 nucleotides are TGTGCCATCAGTGAGTTACTAGCAGACAATGAGCAGTTCTTC.

This clonotype was observed at least ten times. The chain uses TRBV28 and TRBJ2-5; D not resolved. CDR3 length: 11 amino acids. Trimming cost V 6 bases and J 2 bases, with 4 bases left between them. Germline V gives CDR1 MDHEN, CDR2 SYDVKM. The CDR3 bases are TGTGCCAGCAGACAACAAGAGACCCAGTACTTC. Encoded protein: CASRQQETQYF.

The count of this clonotype is one. The V call is TRBV11-2, the J call TRBJ2-1; TRBD2 agrees at 11 bases. This CDR3 has 17 amino acids. Germline V CDR1 and CDR2: SGHAT, FQNNGV. V shed 6 bases, J shed 5 bases, and the junction held 12 bases outside the gene matches. CDR3 sequence: CASSFPGLAGRNNEQFF. Here the CDR3 DNA reads TGTGCCAGCAGTTTCCCCGGACTAGCGGGCAGAAACAATGAGCAGTTCTTC.

A word on this clonotype: This is likely an artifact of a read error, given a far larger clone one base away. The chain has TRBV7-2 and TRBJ1-5; D gene uncertain. The CDR3 spans 13 residues. Germline CDR1 and CDR2: SGHTA and FQGNSA. The CDR3 DNA follows: TGTGCCAGCAGCTTAGATAGCAGTCAGCCCCAGCATTTT. Encoded protein: CASSLDSSQPQHF.

This clonotype showed up many times. The junction shows a germline mismatch at one end, possibly a read error. V gene TRBV12-3 or TRBV12-4 combines with J gene TRBJ1-2; D is unclear. The CDR3 spans 13 residues. The CDR3 reads CVSSVDLNYGYTF. CDR3 sequence (DNA): TGTGTCAGCAGTGTCGATCTTAACTATGGCTACACCTTC.

Only a few counts were recorded for this clonotype. This chain joins TRBV19 and TRBJ2-1, with D uncertain. Germline values: CDR1 LNHDA, CDR2 SQIVND (reference sequence). V was clipped by 1 base and J by 5 bases, with 12 bases between them. The CDR3 consists of 15 residues. The CDR3 region is CASSIGLGFDNEQFF. CDR3 DNA: TGTGCCAGTAGTATAGGACTCGGGTTTGACAATGAGCAGTTCTTC.

This clonotype has a count of ten or more. The chain employs TRBV9 and TRBJ1-6, with no clear D. The CDR3 runs to 13 residues. From germline, CDR1 is SGDLS and CDR2 YYNGEE. V was trimmed by 4 bases and J by 8 bases, leaving 10 bases between them. The CDR3 nucleotides are TGTGCCAGCAGCACTCAACGCGATTCACCCCTCCACTTT. This translates into CASSTQRDSPLHF.

V and J are TRBV19 and TRBJ2-2, with no clear D. CDR3 size: 12 residues. V dropped 5 bases and J dropped 7 bases, with 8 bases sitting between them. CDR1 is LNHDA and CDR2 is SQIVND in the germline V gene (reference sequence). The chain's CDR3 is CASSFRGGELFF. The DNA of the CDR3 is TGTGCCAGTAGTTTTAGAGGCGGGGAGCTGTTTTTT.

Worth noting for this clonotype: A read error may be the cause here, since a much bigger clone is one base away. The chain has TRBV6-4 and TRBJ2-1, with 7 positions matching TRBD2. The CDR3 totals 15 residues. V was pared by 6 bases and J by 4 bases, with 9 bases of the junction left unmatched. In germline, CDR1 is MRHNA, CDR2 SNTAGT. The CDR3 sequence is CASSSNGGIYNEQFF. The CDR3 DNA reads TGTGCCAGCAGCTCAAACGGGGGGATATACAATGAGCAGTTCTTC.

The rearrangement links TRBV6-1 to TRBJ2-7, with a possible D match to TRBD2 (6 bases). Trimming removed 5 bases from V and 6 bases from J, with 11 bases in between. Germline V lookup: CDR1 MNHNS, CDR2 SASEGT. There are 12 residues in the CDR3. CDR3: CASSTLSGEQYF. The CDR3 bases are TGTGCCAGCAGTACCCTTAGCGGCGAGCAGTACTTC.